This is a list of T cell receptor beta chains from one sample in a study of blood T cell repertoires in COVID-19. Using immunoSEQ multiplex PCR, the repertoire was profiled, and TCRdb retains in-frame clones only, with some absent. The table has 90,000 to 110,000 clones, under 90% seen once. What was sequenced was peripheral blood. All receptors come from a woman aged 45 to 65 with acute or convalescent COVID-19. Both conserved end residues are part of each CDR3. The D gene is left open where the match is weak. Clone size is stated in some rows and not others, as once, few, many or a class when expanded.

. | TRBJ1-1 | TRBV19 | . | 13 | CASTKEGDTEAFF | TGTGCCAGTACGAAGGAAGGGGACACTGAAGCTTTCTTT
TRBD1 | TRBJ1-1 | TRBV6-2/TRBV6-3 | . | 13 | CASSPQGVSEAFF | TGTGCCAGCAGTCCACAGGGGGTCTCTGAAGCTTTCTTT
TRBD2 | TRBJ2-7 | TRBV13 | . | 13 | CASSPAGDYEQYF | TGTGCCAGCAGCCCGGCGGGGGACTACGAGCAGTACTTC
TRBD2 | TRBJ2-1 | TRBV28 | . | 13 | CASSLTSGGEQFF | TGTGCCAGCAGTTTGACTAGCGGGGGGGAGCAGTTCTTC
. | TRBJ2-1 | TRBV19 | . | 14 | CASRGRGSYNEQFF | TGTGCCAGTAGGGGCAGGGGAAGCTACAATGAGCAGTTCTTC
. | TRBJ1-1 | TRBV9 | once | 15 | CASSGSQGTRTEAFF | TGTGCCAGCAGCGGGAGTCAGGGGACGCGAACTGAAGCTTTCTTT
. | TRBJ1-1 | TRBV19 | . | 11 | CATRRGSGAFF | TGTGCAACTAGGAGGGGTTCTGGGGCTTTCTTT
. | TRBJ1-6 | TRBV6-5 | . | 15 | CASTRVVGNNSPLHF | TGTGCCAGCACCCGGGTCGTTGGAAATAATTCACCCCTCCACTTT
. | TRBJ1-1 | TRBV15 | few | 12 | CATSDSLIEAFF | TGTGCCACCAGCGATTCCCTAATTGAAGCTTTCTTT
TRBD1 | TRBJ1-4 | TRBV6-1 | few | 15 | CASSDPGTGKEKLFF | TGTGCCAGCAGTGACCCCGGGACAGGGAAGGAAAAACTGTTTTTT
. | TRBJ1-2 | TRBV30 | . | 13 | CAWSVRENYGYTF | TGTGCCTGGAGTGTAAGAGAGAACTATGGCTACACCTTC
. | TRBJ1-4 | TRBV7-9 | . | 12 | CASSSFGEKLFF | TGTGCCAGCAGTTCATTCGGGGAAAAACTGTTTTTT
. | TRBJ1-1 | TRBV4-1 | . | 14 | CASSQGQENTEAFF | TGCGCCAGCAGCCAAGGACAGGAGAACACTGAAGCTTTCTTT
TRBD1 | TRBJ1-1 | TRBV19 | once | 14 | CASSDRDRYTEAFF | TGTGCCAGTAGTGACCGGGACAGGTACACTGAAGCTTTCTTT
. | TRBJ2-5 | TRBV4-1 | . | 17 | CASSQAASGTRQETQYF | TGCGCCAGCAGCCAAGCCGCGTCGGGAACGCGACAAGAGACCCAGTACTTC
. | TRBJ1-2 | TRBV12-3/TRBV12-4 | . | 12 | CASSLYAYGYTF | TGTGCCAGCAGTCTCTATGCCTATGGCTACACCTTC
. | TRBJ2-7 | TRBV5-1 | . | 12 | CASTKGGDEQYF | TGCGCCAGCACAAAAGGGGGGGACGAGCAGTACTTC
TRBD1 | TRBJ1-2 | TRBV6-1 | . | 14 | CASSEMGTGYGYTF | TGTGCCAGCAGTGAAATGGGGACAGGGTATGGCTACACCTTC
TRBD1 | TRBJ1-5 | TRBV24-1 | . | 15 | CATSDCRGPNQPQHF | TGTGCCACCAGTGATTGTAGGGGGCCCAATCAGCCCCAGCATTTT
. | TRBJ1-3 | TRBV2 | . | 14 | CASYDGSSGNTIYF | TGTGCCAGCTATGATGGCAGCTCTGGAAACACCATATATTTT
. | TRBJ1-2 | TRBV3-1/TRBV3-2 | once | 13 | CASSPRANYGYTF | TGTGCCAGCAGCCCCCGAGCAAACTATGGCTACACCTTC
. | TRBJ2-3 | TRBV20-1 | . | 15 | CSASDGRDSTDTQYF | TGCAGTGCTAGTGATGGGCGGGATAGCACAGATACGCAGTATTTT
. | TRBJ1-2 | TRBV6-8 | . | 13 | CAHHIRGPYGYTF | TGTGCCCATCACATCAGGGGTCCTTATGGCTACACCTTC
. | TRBJ1-5 | TRBV5-8 | . | 15 | CASSLEGWGNQPQHF | TGTGCCAGCAGCTTGGAGGGGTGGGGCAATCAGCCCCAGCATTTT
TRBD1 | TRBJ1-5 | TRBV19 | . | 16 | CASTDLGQGRLGPQHF | TGTGCCAGTACCGACCTAGGACAGGGGCGTCTTGGGCCCCAGCATTTT
. | TRBJ1-1 | TRBV6-6 | . | 12 | CASSYGQLEAFF | TGTGCCAGCAGTTACGGGCAGCTTGAAGCTTTCTTT
. | TRBJ2-3 | TRBV9 | . | 17 | CASSEGRGNPSTDTQYF | TGTGCCAGCAGCGAGGGGCGGGGTAACCCTAGCACAGATACGCAGTATTTT
TRBD1 | TRBJ1-1 | TRBV18 | . | 17 | CASSSTGTGTRNTEAFF | TGTGCCAGCTCATCAACCGGGACAGGGACGAGGAACACTGAAGCTTTCTTT
. | TRBJ2-1 | TRBV5-6 | few | 15 | CASSLRDTAYNEQFF | TGTGCCAGCAGCTTGCGGGACACCGCCTACAATGAGCAGTTCTTC
TRBD1 | TRBJ1-5 | TRBV7-8 | few | 14 | CASSVDRVNQPQHF | TGTGCCAGCAGCGTGGACAGGGTCAATCAGCCCCAGCATTTT
. | TRBJ1-6 | TRBV12-3/TRBV12-4 | . | 13 | CASASSYNSPLHF | TGTGCCAGCGCCAGCTCCTATAATTCACCCCTCCACTTT
TRBD1 | TRBJ1-2 | TRBV6-6 | . | 13 | CASQGVLNYGYTF | TGTGCCAGCCAGGGGGTATTGAACTATGGCTACACCTTC
. | TRBJ1-1 | TRBV28 | few | 13 | CASRGTPNTEAFF | TGTGCCAGCAGGGGGACTCCGAACACTGAAGCTTTCTTT
. | TRBJ1-1 | TRBV12-3/TRBV12-4 | . | 12 | CASSWGQFEAFF | TGTGCCAGCAGTTGGGGCCAGTTTGAAGCTTTCTTT
. | TRBJ1-2 | TRBV6-5 | . | 12 | CASTSGARGYTF | TGTGCCAGCACCTCAGGGGCTCGGGGCTACACCTTC
. | TRBJ1-6 | TRBV5-6 | . | 14 | CASSRVEVGSPLHF | TGTGCCAGCAGCCGCGTTGAGGTTGGATCACCCCTCCACTTT
TRBD2 | TRBJ2-1 | TRBV2 | once | 14 | CASSRLAGYNEQFF | TGTGCCAGCAGTCGGCTAGCGGGTTACAATGAGCAGTTCTTC